This TCR beta chain was sequenced during a study of cytomegalovirus exposure and HLA in healthy donors. Regarding the study as a whole: Cytomegalovirus association was assigned to more than 150 TCR beta chains.

As regards this clone: The antigen remains undetermined.

The CDR3 runs to 18 residues. Germline CDR1 SGHDN, CDR2 FVKESK. The ends were cut back, 6 bases at V and 7 bases at J, with 28 bases in the middle. Profiled with immunoSEQ multiplex PCR; TCRdb holds only in-frame clones, not every one. The sample holds about 73,000 clones, around 90% seen once. The source material was PBMCs. The sequence was collected from a woman under 30 in good health and CMV-seropositive. J is TRBJ2-1 and V is TRBV14, with a possible D match to TRBD2 (5 bases). CDR3 sequence (DNA): TGTGCCAGCAGTCGAGAAATAGCTTTGGTGGGAGTGAATAATGAGCAGTTCTTC. Translated: CASSREIALVGVNNEQFF.